This record concerns one T cell receptor (beta chain) sequence. No antigen is known for it. With 6 bases removed from V and 0 bases from J, the gap between germline ends came to 9 bases. CDR3 length: 14 amino acids. The germline V gene encodes CDR1 WSHSY and CDR2 SAAADI. This sample stems from a study of shared clonotypes between healthy human individuals. General observations from the study: Among a handful of donors, about 5% of naive CD4 clonotypes were found in common.

Naivety among CD8 cells was defined by CD45RO negativity and positive CCR7 selection, thereby excluding terminally differentiated effector memory CD45RA+ cells. Measured with immunoSEQ multiplex PCR; TCRdb has only the in-frame clones, and not every one. The data hold around 2,000,000 clones, with about 92% observed a single time. The chain links TRBV10-2 to TRBJ1-5; no definite D call. Sequenced material: naive CD8+ T cells from PBMCs. The sequence was collected from a young man in good health. Some clones in this sample may be carry-over from other donors' samples. CDR3 sequence: CASSPGVSNQPQHF. CDR3 nucleotide sequence: TGCGCCAGCAGCCCAGGCGTTAGCAATCAGCCCCAGCATTTT.